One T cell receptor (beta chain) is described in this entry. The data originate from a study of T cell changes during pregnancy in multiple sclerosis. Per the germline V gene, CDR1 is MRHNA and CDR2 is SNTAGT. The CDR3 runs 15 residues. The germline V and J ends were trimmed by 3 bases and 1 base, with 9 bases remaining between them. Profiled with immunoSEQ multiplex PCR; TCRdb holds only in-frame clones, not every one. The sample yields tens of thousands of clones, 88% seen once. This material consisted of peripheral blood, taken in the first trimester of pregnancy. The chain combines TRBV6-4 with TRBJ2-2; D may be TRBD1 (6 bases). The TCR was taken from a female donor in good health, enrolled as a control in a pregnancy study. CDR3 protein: CASSEEGGNTGELFF. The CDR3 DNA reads TGTGCCAGCAGTGAAGAAGGGGGGAACACCGGGGAGCTGTTTTTT.